This TCR beta chain was identified in a study of early T cells in non-severe SARS-CoV-2 infection. Whole-study context: Bulk RNA from unsorted whole blood was sequenced; chains were unpaired.

Germline assignment: CDR1 SGHNT and CDR2 YYREEE (reference sequence). The CDR3 spans 15 residues. V dropped 5 bases and J dropped 5 bases, with 19 bases sitting between them. Unique molecular identifiers were added to individual cDNA molecules. One entry per CDR3 protein results from TCRdb running MiXCR on the 5' RACE reads. The sample records 80,000 or so distinct CDR3 sequences, 5.5% to 7.5% being singletons. Only a few counts were recorded for this clonotype. Input material: whole blood. The origin of this receptor is an adult who was a healthcare worker with PCR-confirmed SARS-CoV-2 infection or an uninfected control (not recorded which). The V and J genes are TRBV5-4 and TRBJ2-5; maybe TRBD1 (6 bases). This chain's CDR3 is CASRDRTEGQETQYF. CDR3 DNA sequence: TGTGCCAGCAGGGATCGGACAGAGGGTCAGGAGACCCAGTACTTC. The variable domain in full, completed from reference TRBV5-4 and TRBJ2-5, reads ETGVTQSPTHLIKTRGQQVTLRCSSQSGHNTVSWYQQALGQGPQFIFQYYREEENGRGNFPPRFSGLQFPNYSSELNVNALELDDSALYLCASRDRTEGQETQYFGPGTRLLVL.